Following are 2 T cell receptor beta chains from one sample sequenced in a study of T cells in Graves' hyperthyroidism and ophthalmopathy. Amplification targeted TCR beta CDR3 regions from RNA transcripts. With the HTBI primer set, the TCR CDR3 went through a first round of RT-PCR. Using its own MiXCR run on the multiplex PCR reads, TCRdb lists one record per CDR3 protein. Here the sample spans roughly 500,000 distinct CDR3 sequences, 40% to 50% being singletons. The sample consisted of peripheral blood or thyroid tissue (not recorded which). Source of these receptors: an adult woman with Graves' disease, either hyperthyroidism or ophthalmopathy (not recorded which).

This chain uses TRBV14 with TRBJ1-6; D remains ambiguous. Germline V CDR1 and CDR2: SGHDN, FVKESK. Trimming removed 1 base at V and 10 bases at J, with 8 bases between. The CDR3 is 13 residues long. The CDR3 DNA reads TGTGCCAGCAGCCAAGTAACAAAGTCACCCCTCCACTTT. Translated: CASSQVTKSPLHF. The complete variable domain, with remaining parts taken from reference TRBV14 and TRBJ1-6, reads EAGVTQFPSHSVIEKGQTVTLRCDPISGHDNLYWYRRVMGKEIKFLLHFVKESKQDESGMPNNRFLAERTGGTYSTLKVQPAELEDSGVYFCASSQVTKSPLHFGNGTRLTVT.

The chain has TRBV11-1 and TRBJ2-7, with D possibly matching TRBD2 (6 bases). The J call may be incorrect, as the DNA end agrees better with TRBJ2-1. Germline V gene data show CDR1 as SGHAT and CDR2 as FQDESV (reference sequence). The length of the CDR3 is 16 residues. The CDR3 protein is CASSLVRGRSSDEQFF. CDR3 nucleotide sequence: TGTGCCAGCAGCTTAGTGCGGGGTAGGTCTTCGGATGAGCAGTTCTTC.